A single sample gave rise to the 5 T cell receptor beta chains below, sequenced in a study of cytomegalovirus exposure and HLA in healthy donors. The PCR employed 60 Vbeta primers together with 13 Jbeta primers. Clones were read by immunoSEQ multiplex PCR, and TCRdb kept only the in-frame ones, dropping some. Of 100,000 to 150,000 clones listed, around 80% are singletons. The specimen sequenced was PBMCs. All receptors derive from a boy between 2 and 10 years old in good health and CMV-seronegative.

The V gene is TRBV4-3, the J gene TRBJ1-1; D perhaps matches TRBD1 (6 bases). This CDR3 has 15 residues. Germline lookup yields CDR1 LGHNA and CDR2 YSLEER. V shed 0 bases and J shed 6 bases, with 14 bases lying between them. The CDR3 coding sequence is TGCGCCAGCAGCCAAGACTCCAGGGGAAGTCCTGAAGCTTTCTTT. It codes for CASSQDSRGSPEAFF.

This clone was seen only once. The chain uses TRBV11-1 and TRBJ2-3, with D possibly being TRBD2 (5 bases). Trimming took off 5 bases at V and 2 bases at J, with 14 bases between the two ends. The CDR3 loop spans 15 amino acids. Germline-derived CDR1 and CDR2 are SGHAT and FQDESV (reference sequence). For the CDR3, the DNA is TGTGCCAGCAGCCCCTTCAGCGGATTCACAGATACGCAGTATTTT. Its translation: CASSPFSGFTDTQYF.

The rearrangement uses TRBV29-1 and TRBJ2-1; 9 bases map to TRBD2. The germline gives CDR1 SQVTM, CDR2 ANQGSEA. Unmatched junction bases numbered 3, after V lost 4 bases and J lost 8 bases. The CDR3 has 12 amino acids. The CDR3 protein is CSVGGGAHEQFF. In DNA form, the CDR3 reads TGCAGCGTTGGCGGGGGGGCCCATGAGCAGTTCTTC.

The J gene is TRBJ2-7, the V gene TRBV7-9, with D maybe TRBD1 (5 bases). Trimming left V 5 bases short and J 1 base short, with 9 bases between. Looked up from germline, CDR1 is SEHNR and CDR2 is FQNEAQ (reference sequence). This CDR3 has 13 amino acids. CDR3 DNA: TGTGCCAGCAGCCTTAAGGGGTCCTACGAGCAGTACTTC. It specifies CASSLKGSYEQYF.

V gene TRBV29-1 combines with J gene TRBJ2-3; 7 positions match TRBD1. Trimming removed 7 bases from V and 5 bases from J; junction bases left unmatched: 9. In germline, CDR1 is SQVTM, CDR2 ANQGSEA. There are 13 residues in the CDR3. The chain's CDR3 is CSGGEGARDTQYF. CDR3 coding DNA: TGCAGCGGGGGAGAGGGGGCGAGAGATACGCAGTATTTT.